The source of this TCR beta chain is a study of blood T cell repertoires in COVID-19. Study-level background: Samples representing acute and convalescent COVID-19 were sourced from the United States, Italy and Spain. PBMCs, B-cell-depleted T cells, or T cells were the source of the cDNA or gDNA that made up the material.

This CDR3 contains 12 residues. Germline CDR1 is MNHNY and CDR2 is SVGAGI (reference sequence). The V segment lost 5 bases and the J segment 4 bases; nucleotides outside the gene matches: 1. Per the original methods: Reference gene primer amplification yielded estimated nucleated cell counts. Using immunoSEQ multiplex PCR, the repertoire was profiled, and TCRdb retains in-frame clones only, with some absent. The DNA was the basis for D and trimming; V, J and clone size are from that table. The sample lists over 110,000 clones; 80% were seen once. Sequencing input: peripheral blood. The origin of this receptor is a man aged 65 to 85 who had recovered from COVID-19. The V and J genes are TRBV6-6 and TRBJ1-1, with 7 nucleotides matching TRBD1. Here the CDR3 DNA reads TGTGCCAGCAGTCCAGGGGGCACTGAAGCTTTCTTT. It codes for CASSPGGTEAFF.